Sequencing of this T cell receptor (beta chain) was carried out in a study of blood T cell repertoires in COVID-19. Per the original data handling: By means of reference gene primer amplification, nucleated cell counts were estimated. Method: immunoSEQ multiplex PCR; TCRdb's copy keeps in-frame clones and lacks some. V, J and clone size were drawn from that table, and D and trimming were deduced from the DNA. The data contain roughly 42,000 clones, 80% to 90% of them singletons. Only one count was recorded for this clone. This sequence was found in a man aged 30 to 39 with active or convalescent COVID-19. Sequenced material: peripheral blood.

Here the CDR3 reads CASSLVVIAGAGDTQYF. The CDR3 region has the DNA TGTGCCAGCAGCTTGGTGGTAATAGCGGGAGCGGGAGATACGCAGTATTTT. This chain connects TRBV5-4 to TRBJ2-3; 9 bases are a match to TRBD2. The CDR3 is 17 amino acids. The trim removed 0 bases at V and 5 bases at J, leaving 10 bases unmatched. CDR1 and CDR2 (germline): SGHNT, YYREEE (reference sequence).